This TCR beta chain derives from a study of blood T cell repertoires in COVID-19. Exposed enrollees encountered a COVID-19 case at some point within 2 weeks before study entry. Sequencing used immunoSEQ multiplex PCR; TCRdb keeps in-frame clones, though not all of them. The sample has 180,000 or so clones; more than 75% are singletons. This TCR was recovered from a man aged 55 to 70 who had been exposed to COVID-19. The sample consisted of PBMCs or T cells enriched from blood (not recorded which).

The CDR3 spells CASSPTELTSSTDTQYF. CDR3 coding DNA: TGTGCCAGCAGCCCTACAGAACTTACTTCTAGCACAGATACGCAGTATTTT. The V and J genes are TRBV6-2 or TRBV6-3 and TRBJ2-3; D is uncertain. V gave up 6 bases and J gave up 0 bases, with 19 bases separating them. The CDR3 is 17 residues long. Germline loops: CDR1 MNHEY, CDR2 SVGEGT.